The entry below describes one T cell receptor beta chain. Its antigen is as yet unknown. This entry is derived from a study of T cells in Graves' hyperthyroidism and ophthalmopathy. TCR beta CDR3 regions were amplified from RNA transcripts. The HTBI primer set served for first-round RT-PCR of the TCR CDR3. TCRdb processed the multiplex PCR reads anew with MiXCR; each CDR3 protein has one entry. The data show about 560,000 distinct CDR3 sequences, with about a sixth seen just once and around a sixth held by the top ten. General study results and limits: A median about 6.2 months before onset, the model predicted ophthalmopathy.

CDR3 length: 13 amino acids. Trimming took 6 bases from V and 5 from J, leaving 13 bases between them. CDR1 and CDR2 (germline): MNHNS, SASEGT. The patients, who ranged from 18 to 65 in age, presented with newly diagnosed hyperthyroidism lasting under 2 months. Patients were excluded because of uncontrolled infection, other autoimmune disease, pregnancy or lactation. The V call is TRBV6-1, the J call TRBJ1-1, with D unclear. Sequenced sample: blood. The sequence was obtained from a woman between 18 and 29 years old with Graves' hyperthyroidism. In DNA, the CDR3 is TGTGCCAGCAGGGTGGTCGGGAGGACTGAAGCTTTCTTT. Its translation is CASRVVGRTEAFF.